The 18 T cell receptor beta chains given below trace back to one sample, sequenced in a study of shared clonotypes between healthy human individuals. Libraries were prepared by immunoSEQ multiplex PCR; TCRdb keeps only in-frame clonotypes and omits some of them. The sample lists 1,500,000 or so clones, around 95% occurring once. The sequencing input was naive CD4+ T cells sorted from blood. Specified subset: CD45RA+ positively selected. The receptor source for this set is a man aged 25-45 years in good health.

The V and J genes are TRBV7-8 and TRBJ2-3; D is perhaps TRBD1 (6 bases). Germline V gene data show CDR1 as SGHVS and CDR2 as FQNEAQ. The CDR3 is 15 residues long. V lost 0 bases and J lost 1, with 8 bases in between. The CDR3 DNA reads TGTGCCAGCAGCTTAGCGCGGACAGGCACAGATACGCAGTATTTT. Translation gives CASSLARTGTDTQYF.

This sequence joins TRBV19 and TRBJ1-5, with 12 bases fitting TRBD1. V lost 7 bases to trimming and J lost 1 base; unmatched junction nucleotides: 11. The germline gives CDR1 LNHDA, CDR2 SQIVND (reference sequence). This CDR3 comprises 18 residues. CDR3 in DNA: TGTGCCAGTAAATCCGGGACAGGGGGCGATGAGAGCAATCAGCCCCAGCATTTT. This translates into CASKSGTGGDESNQPQHF.

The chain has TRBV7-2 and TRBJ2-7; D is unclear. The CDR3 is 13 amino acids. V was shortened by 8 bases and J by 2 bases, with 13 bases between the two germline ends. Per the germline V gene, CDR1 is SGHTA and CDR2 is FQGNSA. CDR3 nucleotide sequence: TGTGCCAGCGCCTTCGGACCCACCTACGAGCAGTACTTC. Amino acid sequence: CASAFGPTYEQYF.

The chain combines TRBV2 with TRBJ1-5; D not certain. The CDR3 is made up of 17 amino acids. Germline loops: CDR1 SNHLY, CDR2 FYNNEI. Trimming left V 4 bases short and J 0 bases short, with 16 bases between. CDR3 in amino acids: CASSGGRQADSNQPQHF. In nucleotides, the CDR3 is TGTGCCAGCAGTGGGGGAAGACAAGCTGATAGCAATCAGCCCCAGCATTTT.

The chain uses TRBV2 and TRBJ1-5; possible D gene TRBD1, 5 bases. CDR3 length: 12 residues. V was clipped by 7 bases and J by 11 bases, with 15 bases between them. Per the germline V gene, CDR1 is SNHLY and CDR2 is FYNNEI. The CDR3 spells CASTRDSSAQHF. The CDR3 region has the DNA TGTGCCAGCACCCGGGACTCTTCAGCCCAGCATTTT.

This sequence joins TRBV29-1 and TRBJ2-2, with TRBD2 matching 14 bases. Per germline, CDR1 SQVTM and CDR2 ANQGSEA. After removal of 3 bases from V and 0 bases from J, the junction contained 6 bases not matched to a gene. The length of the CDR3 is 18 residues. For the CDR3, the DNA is TGCAGCGTTGACGTTGTGACTAGCGGGAGGGCGAACACCGGGGAGCTGTTTTTT. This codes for CSVDVVTSGRANTGELFF.

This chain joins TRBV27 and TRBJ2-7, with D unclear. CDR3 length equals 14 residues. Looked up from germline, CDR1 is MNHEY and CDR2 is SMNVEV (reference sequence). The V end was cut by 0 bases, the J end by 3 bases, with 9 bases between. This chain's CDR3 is CASSLSRPNYEQYF. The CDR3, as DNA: TGTGCCAGCAGTTTATCCCGCCCGAACTACGAGCAGTACTTC.

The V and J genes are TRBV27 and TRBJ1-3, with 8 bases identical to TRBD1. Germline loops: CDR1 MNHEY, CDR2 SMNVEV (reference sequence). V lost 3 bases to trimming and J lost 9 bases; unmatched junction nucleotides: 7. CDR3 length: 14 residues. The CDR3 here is CASSLDRDQGTIYF. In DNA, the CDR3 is TGTGCCAGCAGTTTGGACAGGGATCAAGGCACCATATATTTT.

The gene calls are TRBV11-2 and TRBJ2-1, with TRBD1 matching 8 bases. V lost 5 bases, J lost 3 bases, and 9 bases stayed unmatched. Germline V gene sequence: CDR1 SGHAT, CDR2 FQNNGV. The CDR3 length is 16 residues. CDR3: CASSGQFGTGYNEQFF. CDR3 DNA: TGTGCCAGCAGCGGGCAATTTGGGACAGGCTACAATGAGCAGTTCTTC.

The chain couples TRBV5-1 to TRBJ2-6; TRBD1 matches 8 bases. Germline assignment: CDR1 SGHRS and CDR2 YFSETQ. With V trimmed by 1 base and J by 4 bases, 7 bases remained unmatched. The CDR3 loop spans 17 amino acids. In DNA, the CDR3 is TGCGCCAGCAGCTTGTTGGCAGGGGGCTCAGGGGCCAACGTCCTGACTTTC. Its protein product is CASSLLAGGSGANVLTF.

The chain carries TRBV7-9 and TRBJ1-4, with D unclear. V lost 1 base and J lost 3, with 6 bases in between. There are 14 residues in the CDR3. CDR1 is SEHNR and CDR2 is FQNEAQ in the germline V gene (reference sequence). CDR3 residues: CASSLDVANEKLFF. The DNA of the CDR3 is TGTGCCAGCAGCTTAGACGTGGCTAATGAAAAACTGTTTTTT.

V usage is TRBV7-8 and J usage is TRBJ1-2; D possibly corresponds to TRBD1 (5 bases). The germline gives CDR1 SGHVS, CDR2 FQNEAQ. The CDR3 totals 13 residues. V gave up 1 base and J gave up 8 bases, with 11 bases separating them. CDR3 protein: CASSLEGTPGYTF. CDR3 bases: TGTGCCAGCAGCTTAGAGGGGACCCCCGGCTACACCTTC.

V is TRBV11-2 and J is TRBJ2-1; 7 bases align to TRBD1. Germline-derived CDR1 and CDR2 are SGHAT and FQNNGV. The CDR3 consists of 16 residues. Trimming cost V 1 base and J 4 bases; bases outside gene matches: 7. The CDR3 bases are TGTGCCAGCAGCTTAGCCGGACAGGAGAGGTACAATGAGCAGTTCTTC. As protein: CASSLAGQERYNEQFF.

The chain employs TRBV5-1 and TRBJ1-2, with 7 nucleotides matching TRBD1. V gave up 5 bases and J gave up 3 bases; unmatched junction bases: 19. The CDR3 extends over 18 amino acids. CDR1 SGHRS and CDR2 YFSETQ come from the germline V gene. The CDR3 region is CASRTVAGTVTVDYGYTF. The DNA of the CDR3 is TGCGCCAGCAGGACTGTAGCCGGGACAGTGACCGTTGACTATGGCTACACCTTC.

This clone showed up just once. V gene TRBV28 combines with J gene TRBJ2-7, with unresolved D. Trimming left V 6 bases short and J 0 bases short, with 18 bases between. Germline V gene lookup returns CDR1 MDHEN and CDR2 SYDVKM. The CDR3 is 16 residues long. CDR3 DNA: TGTGCCAGCAGCCAGATCGGCAGAAAGAGCTCCTACGAGCAGTACTTC. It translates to CASSQIGRKSSYEQYF.

The DNA of the CDR3 is TGTGCCAGCTCTAACCAGGGAAATCAGCCCCAGCATTTT. Its protein product is CASSNQGNQPQHF. This rearrangement joins TRBV18 to TRBJ1-5; D is perhaps TRBD1 (5 bases). Germline V CDR1 and CDR2: KGHSH, LQKENI. This CDR3 has 13 residues. V was pared by 6 bases and J by 4 bases, with 10 bases between.

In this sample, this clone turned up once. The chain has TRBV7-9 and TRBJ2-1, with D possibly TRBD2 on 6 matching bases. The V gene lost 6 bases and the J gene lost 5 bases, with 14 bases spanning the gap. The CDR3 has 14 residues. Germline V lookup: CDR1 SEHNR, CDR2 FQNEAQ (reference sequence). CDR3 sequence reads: CASRPWDSDNEQFF. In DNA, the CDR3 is TGTGCCAGCAGACCGTGGGACTCGGACAATGAGCAGTTCTTC.

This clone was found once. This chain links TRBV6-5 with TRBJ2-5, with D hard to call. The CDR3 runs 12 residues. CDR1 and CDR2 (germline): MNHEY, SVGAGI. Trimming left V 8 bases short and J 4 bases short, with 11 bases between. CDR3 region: CASADLGETQYF. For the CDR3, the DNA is TGTGCCAGCGCAGACCTCGGAGAGACCCAGTACTTC.